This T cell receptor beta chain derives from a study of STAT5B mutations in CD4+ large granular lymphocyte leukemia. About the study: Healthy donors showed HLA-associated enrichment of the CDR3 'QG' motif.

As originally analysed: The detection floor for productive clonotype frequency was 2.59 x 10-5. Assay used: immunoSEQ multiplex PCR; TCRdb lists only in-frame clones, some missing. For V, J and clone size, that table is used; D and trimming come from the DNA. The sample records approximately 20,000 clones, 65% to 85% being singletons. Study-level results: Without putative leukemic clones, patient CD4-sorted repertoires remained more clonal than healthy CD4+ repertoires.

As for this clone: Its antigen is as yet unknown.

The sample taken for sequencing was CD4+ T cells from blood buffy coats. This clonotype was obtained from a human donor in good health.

In nucleotides, the CDR3 is TGTGCCAGCAGCGGGAAGAACACTGAAGCTTTCTTT. Its protein is CASSGKNTEAFF. The chain uses TRBV7-9 and TRBJ1-1; D call uncertain. V lost 5 bases to trimming and J lost 1 base, with 5 bases between them. CDR1 is SEHNR, CDR2 FQNEAQ, per germline (reference sequence). This CDR3 contains 12 residues. Filled out from reference TRBV7-9 and TRBJ1-1, the complete variable domain reads DTGVSQNPRHKITKRGQNVTFRCDPISEHNRLYWYRQTLGQGPEFLTYFQNEAQLEKSRLLSDRFSAERPKGSFSTLEIQRTEQGDSAMYLCASSGKNTEAFFGQGTRLTVV.